This TCR beta chain is drawn from a study of T cells in Graves' hyperthyroidism and ophthalmopathy. The TCR beta CDR3 regions underwent amplification using RNA transcripts as the source. First-round RT-PCR targeting the TCR CDR3 was performed with the HTBI primer set. TCRdb recomputed calls from the multiplex PCR reads with MiXCR, one row per CDR3 protein. The sample carries 600,000 or so distinct CDR3 sequences, around 15% recorded once. In its sample, this clonotype was seen many times. With 4 bases removed from V and 6 bases from J, the gap between germline ends came to 10 bases. CDR1 is SGHAT and CDR2 is FQDESV in the germline V gene (reference sequence). The CDR3 sequence is 13 residues long.

The specimen sequenced was blood. This clonotype was obtained from a woman aged 45-60 years with Graves' ophthalmopathy. V usage is TRBV11-1 and J usage is TRBJ1-5; D may be TRBD1 (6 bases). The CDR3 DNA is TGTGCCAGCAGCTCGGGGGCACGTCAGCCCCAGCATTTT. It specifies CASSSGARQPQHF.